This T cell receptor beta chain was captured by sequencing in a study of blood T cell repertoires in COVID-19. The overall study: Acute and convalescent COVID-19 specimens originated in the United States, Italy and Spain. Sources were T cells, B-cell-depleted T cells, or PBMCs; the material itself was cDNA or gDNA.

Unmatched junction bases numbered 6, after V lost 7 bases and J lost 3 bases. This CDR3 contains 13 residues. As handled by the study authors: How many nucleated cells were present was estimated from reference gene primer amplification. The method was immunoSEQ multiplex PCR; TCRdb's version includes in-frame clones alone and lacks a portion of them. D and trimming were read from the DNA, whereas the V and J calls and clone size are those reported in that table. This repertoire shows about 210,000 clones, under 95% found once; its top ten account for 1.2%. The material sequenced was peripheral blood. The chain has TRBV12-3 or TRBV12-4 and TRBJ2-7, with TRBD1 matching 7 bases. This TCR came from a man between 25 and 39 years old with acute or convalescent COVID-19. CDR3 protein: CASKLGQSYEQYF. The CDR3 nucleotides read TGTGCCAGCAAGTTGGGACAGAGCTACGAGCAGTACTTC.